The clone carrying this T cell receptor beta chain was counted a few times. The source of the sample is a study of shared clonotypes between healthy human individuals. The repertoire was sequenced with immunoSEQ multiplex PCR; TCRdb's copy has only in-frame clones and lacks some. Of about 1 million clones listed, about three quarters were seen once; the top ten hold 1.4% to 1.5%. The sequence derives from a man between 18 and 35 years old in good health. Sample: memory CD4+ T cells sorted from blood. The subset is: CD45RA-negative fraction.

CDR3 sequence: CASSPGQALYEQYF. As DNA, the CDR3 is TGTGCCAGCAGCCCCGGACAGGCTCTGTACGAGCAGTACTTC. V is TRBV2 and J is TRBJ2-7, with 7 bases fitting TRBD1. The length of the CDR3 is 14 residues. In germline, CDR1 is SNHLY, CDR2 FYNNEI. V lost 6 bases and J lost 4; bases outside the gene matches: 9.